The T cell receptor beta chain under discussion was sequenced for a study of shared clonotypes between healthy human individuals. Turning to the study itself: Three CD4 naive, three CD4 memory, two CD8 naive and one CD8 memory plate were used per donor.

Profiling relied on immunoSEQ multiplex PCR, and the TCRdb table lists in-frame clones only, not all of them. The table shows 730,000 or so clones, with approximately 75% occurring only once. This CDR3 region has 14 residues. Trimming removed 4 bases from V and 5 bases from J, with 14 bases in between. Per germline, CDR1 MNHEY and CDR2 SMNVEV (reference sequence). The authors divided CD4+ cells into CD45RA+ naive and CD45RA-negative memory subsets. The material sequenced was memory CD4+ T cells sorted from blood. Sample subset: CD45RA-negative fraction. The source is a woman in her twenties or thirties in good health. The chain couples TRBV27 to TRBJ1-1; no clear D. CDR3 coding DNA: TGTGCCAGCAGTTCCCTCGAATATTTAACTGAAGCTTTCTTT. This translates into CASSSLEYLTEAFF.